Below, 7 T cell receptor beta chains from the same sample are listed, as sequenced in a study of T cell repertoires in cytomegalovirus infection. TCRdb passed the reads through MiXCR, listing each CDR3 protein once. Of about 680,000 distinct CDR3 sequences in the sample, roughly 26% were seen once. The sample was CD8+ T cells from PBMCs. The receptor source for this set is a human donor in good health (CMV status not recorded). Some clones in this sample may be carry-over from other donors' samples.

This clonotype was seen many times. The chain combines TRBV5-5 with TRBJ1-6, with D maybe TRBD1 (6 bases). The length of the CDR3 is 14 residues. The ends were cut back, 4 bases at V and 8 bases at J, with 13 bases in the middle. Per the germline V gene, CDR1 is SGHKS and CDR2 is YYEKEE (reference sequence). The DNA of the CDR3 is TGTGCCAGCAGCCAGGACAGCCTCGATTCACCCCTCCACTTT. This sequence encodes CASSQDSLDSPLHF.

The rearrangement joins TRBV6-2 or TRBV6-3 to TRBJ2-1, with D uncertain. The CDR3 totals 15 residues. Germline CDR1 MNHEY, CDR2 SVGEGT. V was cut by 2 bases and J by 5 bases, with 13 bases left in between. The DNA of the CDR3 is TGTGCCAGCAGTTACGGAGTAAAGTCAAACAATGAGCAGTTCTTC. Residues: CASSYGVKSNNEQFF.

This clonotype showed up just once. A read error is possible here, since a much larger clone lies one base away. This CDR3 is CAVDQEGGNYGYTF. The CDR3 nucleotides are TGTGCGGTCGACCAGGAGGGGGGTAACTATGGCTACACCTTC. V is TRBV7-2 and J is TRBJ1-2; weak D call: TRBD1 (6 bases). Germline V gene data show CDR1 as SGHTA and CDR2 as FQGNSA. This CDR3 region has 14 residues.

The chain combines TRBV27 with TRBJ2-2, with a weak D call TRBD1 (5 bases). CDR3 length equals 12 residues. Trimming cost V 1 base and J 10 bases, with 7 bases left between them. Germline CDR1 and CDR2: MNHEY and SMNVEV (reference sequence). CDR3 sequence (DNA): TGTGCCAGCAGTTTATGGGGCCAGGAGCTGTTTTTT. It encodes CASSLWGQELFF.

This clonotype appeared many times. The rearrangement links TRBV12-3 or TRBV12-4 to TRBJ2-2, with 8 bases matching TRBD1. V was clipped by 7 bases and J by 1 base; unmatched bases: 8. The CDR3 length is 16 residues. The CDR3 nucleotides are TGTGCCAGCACCCCTCCCGGGACAGGGAACACCGGGGAGCTGTTTTTT. Its translation is CASTPPGTGNTGELFF.

The chain carries TRBV5-4 and TRBJ2-1, with D perhaps being TRBD1 or TRBD2 (5 bases each). The germline V and J ends were trimmed by 5 bases and 8 bases, with 14 bases remaining between them. The CDR3 totals 13 residues. Germline CDR1 and CDR2: SGHNT and YYREEE (reference sequence). In DNA, the CDR3 is TGTGCCAGCAGGGCCGGGCTGGGGGATGAGCAGTTCTTC. Translating it yields CASRAGLGDEQFF.

The chain has TRBV5-1 and TRBJ2-1; 12 positions agree with TRBD1. CDR1 is SGHRS and CDR2 is YFSETQ in the germline V gene. The CDR3 is made up of 16 amino acids. The V segment lost 0 bases and the J segment 6 bases; nucleotides outside the gene matches: 4. CDR3 residues: CASSLEGQGARNEQFF. The CDR3 nucleotides are TGCGCCAGCAGCTTGGAGGGACAGGGGGCGCGCAATGAGCAGTTCTTC.